A selection of T cell receptor beta chains follows, all from one sample in a study of OX40 agonist ivuxolimab in advanced cancers. Profiling relied on immunoSEQ multiplex PCR, and the TCRdb table lists in-frame clones only, not all of them. The sample contains 80,000 to 95,000 clones, 92% of which appear only once. Sequenced here: CD4+ or CD8+ T cells sorted from blood, sampled in a trial of the OX40 agonist ivuxolimab. The receptors derive from an adult with an advanced solid tumor such as melanoma, head and neck, liver or kidney cancer. CDR3s include the opening cysteine and the closing phenylalanine or tryptophan. Fields, in order: V gene, CDR3 protein.

V: TRBV2; CDR3: CASSEASSHNSPLHF
V: TRBV4-1; CDR3: CASRSRGRESNNYGYTF
V: TRBV5-1; CDR3: CASSLQGNYEQYF
V: TRBV5-8; CDR3: CASSQMGRGTHEKLFF
V: TRBV9; CDR3: CASSVLGIGPGELFF
V: TRBV18; CDR3: CASSPQGSTEAFF
V: TRBV11-2; CDR3: CASSTSRVLRDGYTF
V: TRBV7-2; CDR3: CASSRKSSGSGSYEQYF
V: TRBV10-3; CDR3: CAISAMTSGTYEQYF
V: TRBV19; CDR3: CASSTDWLRGYTF
V: TRBV30; CDR3: CAWTGLGGELFF
V: TRBV5-1; CDR3: CASSLEGEQYF
V: TRBV7-3; CDR3: CASSLAWGETQYF
V: TRBV6-5; CDR3: CASSYSTGGDYGYTF
V: TRBV23-1; CDR3: CASRQPGHRVRFLETQYF
V: TRBV25-1; CDR3: CASSDSATGANVLTF
V: TRBV5-1; CDR3: CASSLVPGANVLTF
V: TRBV11-2; CDR3: CASSLGGTPYNEQFF
V: TRBV5-1; CDR3: CASSFDRGRDDYGYTF
V: TRBV5-1; CDR3: CASSHRGPYEQYF
V: TRBV7-2; CDR3: CASSRDSSEQYF
V: TRBV11-3; CDR3: CASSLEGVGGSLYNEQFF
V: TRBV5-1; CDR3: CASSLNSGRASAYNEQFF
V: TRBV4-1; CDR3: CASSQEDRGLGEKLFF
V: TRBV11-2; CDR3: CASSPGQGAYGYTF
V: TRBV30; CDR3: CAWQGYNEQFF
V: TRBV4-1; CDR3: CASSPGQGPKNTEAFF
V: TRBV30; CDR3: CAWSVGSNQPQHF
V: TRBV2; CDR3: CASSSLRTGRGVNYGYTF
V: TRBV5-1; CDR3: CASSSGALLHGEQFF
V: TRBV9; CDR3: CASSVSPETQYF